Shown below are 27 T cell receptor beta chains from a single sample sequenced in a study of blood T cell repertoires in COVID-19. Generated by immunoSEQ multiplex PCR, the TCRdb table keeps only in-frame clones and is missing some. Here the sample spans about 140,000 clones, about 88% being singletons. Sequences were obtained from peripheral blood. The receptors derive from a human donor with COVID-19, enrolled during active disease. The donor label of this sample is uncertain.

The rearrangement links TRBV6-5 to TRBJ2-2, with D perhaps TRBD1 (6 bases). This CDR3 region has 15 residues. Germline V gene data show CDR1 as MNHEY and CDR2 as SVGAGI. Trimming cost V 4 bases and J 1 base, with 10 bases left between them. The CDR3 DNA reads as TGTGCCAGCAGTTTACCGGGACAGAACACCGGGGAGCTGTTTTTT. Translation: CASSLPGQNTGELFF.

The chain carries TRBV3-1 (or the pseudogene TRBV3-2) and TRBJ2-5, with D perhaps TRBD2 (6 bases). This CDR3 has 15 residues. V was pared by 3 bases and J by 5 bases, with 16 bases between. Germline CDR1 LGHDT, CDR2 YNNKEL (reference sequence). CDR3 sequence reads: CASSQAAGWGETQYF. The CDR3 bases are TGTGCCAGCAGCCAGGCGGCGGGATGGGGGGAGACCCAGTACTTC.

V is TRBV7-9 and J is TRBJ2-1, with 8 bases lining up with TRBD1. The CDR3 has 14 amino acids. V dropped 2 bases and J dropped 7; count of bases not matched to a gene: 4. Looked up from germline, CDR1 is SEHNR and CDR2 is FQNEAQ (reference sequence). The CDR3 sequence: CASSLNTGGNEQFF. The CDR3 bases are TGTGCCAGCAGCTTAAACACAGGGGGGAATGAGCAGTTCTTC.

This chain uses TRBV24-1 with TRBJ2-1; TRBD2 aligns across 8 bases. V shed 10 bases and J 6 bases; nucleotides not matched to a gene: 4. Germline V gene sequence: CDR1 KGHDR, CDR2 SFDVKD. The CDR3 runs to 12 residues. CDR3 in amino acids: CATNGRANEQFF. The DNA for the CDR3 is TGTGCCACAAACGGGAGGGCCAATGAGCAGTTCTTC.

With respect to this clone: The identical CDR3 is also encoded by other nucleotide sequences in the sample. The rearrangement uses TRBV27 and TRBJ1-5; D may be TRBD1 (5 bases). Germline lookup yields CDR1 MNHEY and CDR2 SMNVEV (reference sequence). CDR3 length: 14 amino acids. V was cut by 3 bases and J by 1 base, with 7 bases left in between. CDR3: CASSLGQSNQPQHF. Here the CDR3 DNA reads TGTGCCAGCAGTTTGGGGCAGAGCAATCAGCCCCAGCATTTT.

V gene TRBV28 combines with J gene TRBJ1-3; TRBD1 is a possible D gene (6 bases). This CDR3 spans 10 amino acids. The V gene's germline CDR1 is MDHEN and CDR2 SYDVKM. The ends were cut back, 3 bases at V and 16 bases at J, with 10 bases in the middle. CDR3: CASSFQGFYF. The CDR3 DNA reads TGTGCCAGCAGTTTCCAGGGGTTTTATTTT.

The chain combines TRBV6-1 with TRBJ1-2; weak D call: TRBD1 (5 bases). The CDR3 contains 16 residues. Trimming left V 0 bases short and J 6 bases short, with 17 bases between. CDR1 and CDR2 from the germline V gene are MNHNS and SASEGT. CDR3 sequence: CASSEAWRGRGNGYTF. CDR3 sequence (DNA): TGTGCCAGCAGTGAAGCCTGGAGGGGAAGGGGAAATGGCTACACCTTC.

The chain links TRBV30 to TRBJ1-3; a possible D gene is TRBD1 (6 bases). The CDR3 covers 15 residues. Trimming cost V 5 bases and J 3 bases, with 17 bases left between them. Germline values: CDR1 GTSNPN, CDR2 SVGIG (reference sequence). The CDR3 coding sequence is TGTGCCTGGGCCTTGGGAGGGGGTAGTGGAAACACCATATATTTT. Translation gives CAWALGGGSGNTIYF.

This clone was observed a single time. V usage is TRBV7-9 and J usage is TRBJ2-7, with D possibly being TRBD1 (6 bases). The germline V and J ends were trimmed by 6 bases and 2 bases, with 20 bases remaining between them. This CDR3 has 16 amino acids. Germline V gene sequence: CDR1 SEHNR, CDR2 FQNEAQ (reference sequence). The CDR3 region is CASRPDWTEDTYEQYF. DNA of the CDR3: TGTGCCAGCAGGCCGGATTGGACAGAGGATACCTACGAGCAGTACTTC.

The table lists this clone with a few counts. The chain joins TRBV10-1 to TRBJ1-6, with 7 bases aligning to TRBD1. CDR3 length: 16 residues. Trimming at V came to 8 bases and at J to 3 bases, leaving 10 bases not matched to a gene. CDR1 is WNHNN, CDR2 SYGVQD, per germline (reference sequence). CDR3 amino acids: CASPRDRPHYNSPLHF. The CDR3 DNA is TGCGCCAGCCCCCGGGACAGACCCCACTATAATTCACCCCTCCACTTT.

The chain joins TRBV18 to TRBJ2-3; D is ambiguous. Trimming shortened V by 4 bases and J by 0 bases, and 5 bases separated the two germline ends. Per germline, CDR1 KGHSH and CDR2 LQKENI. The CDR3 contains 13 residues. CDR3 residues: CASSLTSTDTQYF. The CDR3 DNA reads TGTGCCAGCTCACTAACAAGCACAGATACGCAGTATTTT.

This chain uses TRBV6-5 with TRBJ2-7, with TRBD1 identical over 12 bases. V dropped 8 bases and J dropped 9; count of bases not matched to a gene: 11. The CDR3 contains 14 residues. CDR1 and CDR2 from the germline V gene are MNHEY and SVGAGI. The CDR3 here is CASGWGQGARGQYF. In nucleotides, the CDR3 is TGTGCCAGCGGGTGGGGACAGGGGGCCCGAGGGCAGTACTTC.

The chain uses TRBV3-1 (or the pseudogene TRBV3-2) and TRBJ2-5; no firm D call. This CDR3 is built from 15 residues. From germline, CDR1 is LGHDT and CDR2 YNNKEL (reference sequence). Trimming stripped 4 bases from V and 3 bases from J, with 15 bases between. The CDR3 nucleotides read TGTGCCAGCAGCCCAAGCTGGGCAGGAAAAGAGACCCAGTACTTC. Translation gives CASSPSWAGKETQYF.

V gene TRBV2 combines with J gene TRBJ2-3, with no clear D. CDR1 is SNHLY, CDR2 FYNNEI, per germline. V lost 3 bases to trimming and J lost 5 bases, with 9 bases between them. This CDR3 has 13 amino acids. CDR3 region: CASSESREDTQYF. The CDR3 bases are TGTGCCAGCAGTGAGTCGAGAGAAGATACGCAGTATTTT.

This chain connects TRBV7-9 to TRBJ1-3; D gene uncertain. Germline-derived CDR1 and CDR2 are SEHNR and FQNEAQ (reference sequence). V lost 1 base to trimming and J lost 0 bases, with 13 bases between them. There are 17 residues in the CDR3. CDR3 residues: CASSLGEGSYSGNTIYF. In DNA, the CDR3 is TGTGCCAGCAGCTTAGGAGAGGGCTCCTACTCTGGAAACACCATATATTTT.

In its sample, this clone was seen once. This sequence joins TRBV11-3 and TRBJ2-7; D might be TRBD2 (6 bases). CDR1 and CDR2 (germline): SGHNT, YENEEA. V shed 4 bases and J shed 5 bases, with 18 bases lying between them. This CDR3 contains 15 residues. The CDR3 nucleotides read TGTGCCAGCAGCTACCGGAGGGGCGCTTCAGACGAGCAGTACTTC. This translates into CASSYRRGASDEQYF. Combining the CDR3 with reference TRBV11-3 and TRBJ2-7 gives the whole variable domain EAGVVQSPRYKIIEKKQPVAFWCNPISGHNTLYWYLQNLGQGPELLIRYENEEAVDDSQLPKDRFSAERLKGVDSTLKIQPAELGDSAVYLCASSYRRGASDEQYFGPGTRLTVT.

The rearrangement links TRBV10-3 to TRBJ2-3, with TRBD1 identical over 10 bases. The CDR3 length is 15 residues. The V gene end was trimmed by 4 bases and the J gene end by 3 bases; junction bases not matched to a gene: 4. Germline-derived CDR1 and CDR2 are ENHRY and SYGVKD. The CDR3 sequence: CAISGQGALTDTQYF. Written as DNA, the CDR3 is TGTGCCATCAGTGGACAGGGGGCGTTGACAGATACGCAGTATTTT.

The chain has TRBV18 and TRBJ2-7, with D perhaps TRBD1 (6 bases). Germline lookup yields CDR1 KGHSH and CDR2 LQKENI. This CDR3 spans 11 amino acids. Trimming cost V 3 bases and J 6 bases, with 6 bases left between them. The CDR3 DNA reads TGTGCCAGCTCACCCAGGGGCGAGCAGTACTTC. Amino acids: CASSPRGEQYF.

This sequence joins TRBV6-2 or TRBV6-3 and TRBJ2-3; the D gene is possibly TRBD1 (5 bases). The V end lost 0 bases, the J end lost 1 base, and 8 bases lay between the germline ends. The CDR3 runs to 15 residues. CDR1 and CDR2 from the germline V gene are MNHEY and SVGEGT. As DNA, the CDR3 is TGTGCCAGCAGTTACTCAAGGGGTGGCACAGATACGCAGTATTTT. As protein: CASSYSRGGTDTQYF.

This clone was recorded many times. The V gene is TRBV6-5, the J gene TRBJ2-7, with 11 positions matching TRBD2. The CDR3 consists of 13 residues. J lost 2 bases, V lost 10 bases, and 4 bases had no gene match. Germline values: CDR1 MNHEY, CDR2 SVGAGI. Here the CDR3 reads CATSGGQAYEQYF. DNA of the CDR3: TGTGCCACTAGCGGGGGGCAGGCCTACGAGCAGTACTTC.

The chain recombines TRBV7-3 with TRBJ2-1; D is ambiguous. The CDR3 is 17 amino acids. V lost 5 bases, J lost 6 bases, and 23 bases lay in between. The V gene's germline CDR1 is SGHTA and CDR2 FQGTGA. The CDR3 sequence: CASSATPQRLVPNEQFF. The CDR3 bases are TGTGCCAGCAGCGCCACCCCCCAAAGACTGGTCCCCAATGAGCAGTTCTTC. The variable domain in full, with the rest retrieved from reference TRBV7-3 and TRBJ2-1, is GAGVSQTPSNKVTEKGKYVELRCDPISGHTALYWYRQSLGQGPEFLIYFQGTGAADDSGLPNDRFFAVRPEGSVSTLKIQRTERGDSAVYLCASSATPQRLVPNEQFFGPGTRLTVL.

The chain joins TRBV19 to TRBJ2-5; possible D gene TRBD2, 6 bases. Germline values: CDR1 LNHDA, CDR2 SQIVND (reference sequence). The CDR3 runs to 13 residues. Deletions cut 5 bases from V and 5 bases from J, with 12 bases between. The CDR3 loop is CASSSPGDETQYF. CDR3 DNA sequence: TGTGCCAGTAGTTCCCCGGGGGATGAGACCCAGTACTTC.

The chain couples TRBV19 to TRBJ2-7, with 9 nucleotides matching TRBD2. Germline V gives CDR1 LNHDA, CDR2 SQIVND (reference sequence). V shed 5 bases, J shed 0 bases, and the junction held 5 bases outside the gene matches. The CDR3 sequence is 15 residues long. CDR3 sequence: CASSSQTSGSYEQYF. CDR3 sequence (DNA): TGTGCCAGTAGTTCACAGACTAGCGGCTCCTACGAGCAGTACTTC.

J is TRBJ1-2 and V is TRBV19, with D perhaps matching TRBD1 (6 bases). V shed 3 bases and J shed 6 bases, with 11 bases lying between them. The germline gives CDR1 LNHDA, CDR2 SQIVND (reference sequence). This CDR3 comprises 13 residues. CDR3 amino acids: CASSIVPGDGYTF. The CDR3 DNA follows: TGTGCCAGTAGTATTGTTCCAGGGGATGGCTACACCTTC.

The chain recombines TRBV7-6 with TRBJ1-5; maybe TRBD1 (5 bases). Trimming removed 5 bases at V and 0 bases at J, with 11 bases between. CDR3 length: 15 amino acids. Looked up from germline, CDR1 is SGHVS and CDR2 is FNYEAQ. The DNA for the CDR3 is TGTGCCAGCAGCGCAACAGGCCGTAGCAATCAGCCCCAGCATTTT. This gives the protein CASSATGRSNQPQHF.

The genes are TRBV6-6 and TRBJ1-2, with TRBD1 identical over 7 bases. V lost 7 bases to trimming and J lost 6 bases; unmatched junction nucleotides: 8. The germline gives CDR1 MNHNY, CDR2 SVGAGI (reference sequence). This CDR3 comprises 13 residues. The CDR3 DNA reads as TGTGCCAGCACCCACGACAGGGATGATGGCTACACCTTC. Translating it yields CASTHDRDDGYTF.

Here the CDR3 reads CASSHIGLAGGPGETQYF. In DNA form, the CDR3 reads TGTGCCAGCAGCCATATCGGACTAGCGGGAGGGCCGGGGGAGACCCAGTACTTC. The J gene is TRBJ2-5, the V gene TRBV6-2 or TRBV6-3, with 15 positions matching TRBD2. Unmatched junction bases numbered 13, after V lost 6 bases and J lost 5 bases. The germline CDR1 and CDR2 sequences are MNHEY and SVGEGT. The CDR3 spans 18 residues.